A selection of T cell receptor beta chains follows, all from one sample in a study of cytomegalovirus exposure and HLA in healthy donors. Generated by immunoSEQ multiplex PCR, the TCRdb table keeps only in-frame clones and is missing some. This sample has 90,000 to 140,000 clones, with roughly nine tenths found just once. The source material was PBMCs. These receptors all stem from a young woman in good health and CMV-seropositive. Both conserved end residues are part of each CDR3. The D gene is left open where the match is weak. Expanded clones get a size class; other rows say once, few or many, or leave the size out.

DNA	CDR3	size	J	D	V
TGCGCCAGCAGCCCTGGAGGGGGGGGAAATGAGCAGTTCTTC	CASSPGGGGNEQFF	-	TRBJ2-1	-	TRBV5-1
TGTGCCACACTAGCGGGAGGCGGGGAGACCCAGTACTTC	CATLAGGGETQYF	-	TRBJ2-5	TRBD2	TRBV5-4
TGTGCCAGCAATCAGGGTGACAATCAGCCCCAGCATTTT	CASNQGDNQPQHF	-	TRBJ1-5	-	TRBV19
TGCGCCAGCAGCTCCAAGGGGGCATCTCAGTACAATGAGCAGTTCTTC	CASSSKGASQYNEQFF	once	TRBJ2-1	TRBD1	TRBV5-1
TGTGCCGCCTCTCCAGGGGGCCCGATCGAGCAGTACTTC	CAASPGGPIEQYF	-	TRBJ2-7	TRBD1	TRBV27
TGTGCCAGCAGTTGGACAGGGTCCAATGGCTACACCTTC	CASSWTGSNGYTF	-	TRBJ1-2	TRBD1	TRBV27
TGTGCCAGCAGCGGGACAGGGTGGGAATATTTT	CASSGTGWEYF	-	TRBJ2-3	TRBD1	TRBV28
TGTGCCAGCAGTGAGGACAACTACAATGAGCAGTTCTTC	CASSEDNYNEQFF	few	TRBJ2-1	-	TRBV6-4
TGTGCCAGCACCCACGACAGATCCTACGAGCAGTACTTC	CASTHDRSYEQYF	-	TRBJ2-7	-	TRBV6-6
TGTGCCAGCAGCCCTAGACTAGCGGGGGGGAGAGAGACCCAGTACTTC	CASSPRLAGGRETQYF	-	TRBJ2-5	TRBD2	TRBV9
TGTGCCAGCAGCTTCCGGGACAGGGACAATGAGCAGTTCTTC	CASSFRDRDNEQFF	-	TRBJ2-1	TRBD1	TRBV7-2
TGTGCCATCAGTGATATAGGATTAGCGGAAACCAATACCTACGAGCAGTACTTC	CAISDIGLAETNTYEQYF	-	TRBJ2-7	-	TRBV10-3
TGTGCCAGCAGCATTAGTATATCCTACGAGCAGTACTTC	CASSISISYEQYF	-	TRBJ2-7	-	TRBV11-2
TGTGCCAGCAGCTTCCGGACTAGCGGGGGAGTCACAGATACGCAGTATTTT	CASSFRTSGGVTDTQYF	-	TRBJ2-3	TRBD2	TRBV5-4
TGTGCCAGCAGCCCCCTAGGGGCCGATGAGCAGTTCTTC	CASSPLGADEQFF	-	TRBJ2-1	-	TRBV11-2
TGTGCCAGCAGCTTGTATTTGGGGGGGAGTACTGAAGCTTTCTTT	CASSLYLGGSTEAFF	-	TRBJ1-1	-	TRBV5-4